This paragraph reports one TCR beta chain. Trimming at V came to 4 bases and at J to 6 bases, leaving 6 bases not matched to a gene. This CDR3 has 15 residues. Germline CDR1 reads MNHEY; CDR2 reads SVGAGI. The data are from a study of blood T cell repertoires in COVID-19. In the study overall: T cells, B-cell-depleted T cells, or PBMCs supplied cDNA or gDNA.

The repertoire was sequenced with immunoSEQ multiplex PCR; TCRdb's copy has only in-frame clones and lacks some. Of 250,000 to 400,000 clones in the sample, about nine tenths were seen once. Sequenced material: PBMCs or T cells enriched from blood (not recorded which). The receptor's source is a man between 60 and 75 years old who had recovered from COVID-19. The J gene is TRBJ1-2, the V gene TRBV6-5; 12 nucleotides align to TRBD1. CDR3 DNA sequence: TGTGCCAGCAGTTGGGACAGGGGGCGCGAGAATGGCTACACCTTC. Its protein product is CASSWDRGRENGYTF.